The rows below give T cell receptor beta chains drawn from one sample of a study of long-term antiretroviral therapy in people with HIV. Produced via immunoSEQ multiplex PCR; TCRdb's table is partial and in-frame only. Altogether tens of thousands of clones are present, around 92% being singletons, with the ten largest covering 2.5% to 3.5%. This specimen was unsorted PBMCs, taken around 7.4 years after starting antiretroviral therapy. Receptors originate from a man between 50 and 59 years old with HIV. The CDR3 runs from the conserved cysteine through the conserved F or W. A D gene is named only where the DNA matches it firmly. Only part of the rows carry a size: once, few, many, or a class if the clone is expanded.

J	size	D	V	DNA	CDR3
TRBJ2-2	few	TRBD1	TRBV27	TGTGCCAGCAGTTTTCGGGACAGATCCACCGGGGAGCTGTTTTTT	CASSFRDRSTGELFF
TRBJ2-3	-	-	TRBV7-2	TGTGCCAGCAGCCCGGGGACTGCTAGCACAGATACGCAGTATTTT	CASSPGTASTDTQYF
TRBJ2-3	-	-	TRBV7-2	TGTGCCAGCAGCTTACGTAGTCCTACCCCAGATACGCAGTATTTT	CASSLRSPTPDTQYF
TRBJ1-6	-	-	TRBV2	TGTGCCAGCAGTGAAGCGGCAGGAGGAATTTCCTATAATTCACCCCTCCACTTT	CASSEAAGGISYNSPLHF
TRBJ2-6	-	-	TRBV18	TGTGCCAGCTCACCACCGTTCGGGGCGCTGGGGGCCAACGTCCTGACTTTC	CASSPPFGALGANVLTF
TRBJ2-7	-	TRBD1	TRBV18	TGTGCCAGCTCACCACGAGCCGGGGACAGCTACTACGAGCAGTACTTC	CASSPRAGDSYYEQYF
TRBJ1-2	-	-	TRBV9	TGTGCCAGCAGCGTAGACCCGGGGGTGAACTATGGCTACACCTTC	CASSVDPGVNYGYTF
TRBJ1-5	-	-	TRBV27	TGTGCCAGCAGTTACAGGGTCGGCAATCAGCCCCAGCATTTT	CASSYRVGNQPQHF
TRBJ1-3	-	TRBD1	TRBV6-1	TGTGCCAGCAGTGATGGGACAGGGTATACAAACACCATATATTTT	CASSDGTGYTNTIYF
TRBJ1-1	-	-	TRBV4-2	TGTGCCAGCAGCCAAGATCGGGAGCTAATGGGTTTCTTT	CASSQDRELMGFF
TRBJ1-3	-	-	TRBV10-3	TGTGCCATCAGTGAGTCTAAGGACAGCTCTGGAAACACCATATATTTT	CAISESKDSSGNTIYF
TRBJ2-3	-	-	TRBV11-2	TGTGCCAGCAGCTTAGGCCTAAGCACAGATACGCAGTATTTT	CASSLGLSTDTQYF
TRBJ1-2	once	-	TRBV19	TGTGCCAGTAGTTTCCCAGGTGGGTCGGGAGGCTACACCTTC	CASSFPGGSGGYTF
TRBJ1-5	-	-	TRBV19	TGTGCCAGTAGTATATTGGCGGGGAGGCGCAATCAGCCCCAGCATTTT	CASSILAGRRNQPQHF
TRBJ1-1	-	TRBD1	TRBV9	TGTGCCAGCAGCCCCCGGACAGGAGAGAACACTGAAGCTTTCTTT	CASSPRTGENTEAFF
TRBJ2-2	-	TRBD2	TRBV4-3	TGCGCCAGCAGCCAATCTCTAGCGGGGGGAGCGGCCGGGGAGCTGTTTTTT	CASSQSLAGGAAGELFF
TRBJ1-5	-	TRBD1	TRBV30	TGTGCCTGGAGTGGACAGGGAGGACAGCCCCAGCATTTT	CAWSGQGGQPQHF
TRBJ2-3	-	TRBD1	TRBV7-6	TGTGCCAGCAGTCCCACACAGGGGAATACGCAGTATTTT	CASSPTQGNTQYF
TRBJ1-1	-	TRBD1	TRBV19	TGTGCCAGTAGCCCCGGAACCGGGACAGGCCGCTTGAACACTGAAGCTTTCTTT	CASSPGTGTGRLNTEAFF
TRBJ2-3	-	TRBD2	TRBV30	TGTGCCTGGGCCCAAAGCGGGGGGCACGAGTATTTT	CAWAQSGGHEYF
TRBJ2-6	-	TRBD1	TRBV29-1	TGCAGCGTTGAGACAGGGACCTCTGGGGCCAACGTCCTGACTTTC	CSVETGTSGANVLTF
TRBJ2-7	-	-	TRBV5-1	TGCGCCAGCAGCTTTACCAATTTGTACGAGCAGTACTTC	CASSFTNLYEQYF
TRBJ2-1	-	TRBD1	TRBV5-1	TGCGCCAGCAGCTCCGGACAGGGGGGAAACTCTGGGTACAATGAGCAGTTCTTC	CASSSGQGGNSGYNEQFF
TRBJ2-2	-	TRBD1	TRBV2	TGTGCCAGCACTAAGGACAGGGGGGAGCTGTTTTTT	CASTKDRGELFF
TRBJ2-7	-	TRBD1	TRBV10-3	TGTGCCATCAGTGAGTCGGACAGGAATACCTACGAGCAGTACTTC	CAISESDRNTYEQYF
TRBJ1-4	-	TRBD1	TRBV7-2	TGTGCCAGCAGACATTCGACAGGGACTAATGAAAAACTGTTTTTT	CASRHSTGTNEKLFF